This entry is about one T cell receptor (beta chain). The source of the sample is a study of blood T cell repertoires in COVID-19. Assay: immunoSEQ multiplex PCR; the TCRdb copy retains only in-frame clones and omits some. The sample has about 280,000 clones, about 90% seen once. Germline V lookup: CDR1 MNHEY, CDR2 SMNVEV (reference sequence). This CDR3 has 11 residues. The germline V and J ends were trimmed by 5 bases and 6 bases, with 6 bases remaining between them. This receptor was taken from a woman aged 30 to 39 who had recovered from COVID-19. The sample consisted of peripheral blood. The chain is built from TRBV27 and TRBJ2-3; D not resolved. The CDR3 bases are TGTGCCAGCAGTGAGCTCGATACGCAGTATTTT. Translated, it gives CASSELDTQYF.